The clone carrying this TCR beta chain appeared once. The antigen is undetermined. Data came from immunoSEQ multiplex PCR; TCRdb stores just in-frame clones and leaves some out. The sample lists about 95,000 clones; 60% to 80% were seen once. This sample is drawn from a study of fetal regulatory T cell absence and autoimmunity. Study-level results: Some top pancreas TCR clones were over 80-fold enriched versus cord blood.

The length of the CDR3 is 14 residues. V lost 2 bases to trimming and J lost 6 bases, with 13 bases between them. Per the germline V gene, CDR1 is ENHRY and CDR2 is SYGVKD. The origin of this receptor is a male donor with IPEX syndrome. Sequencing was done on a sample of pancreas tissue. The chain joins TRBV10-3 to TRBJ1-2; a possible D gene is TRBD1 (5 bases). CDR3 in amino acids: CAISEARAEDGYTF. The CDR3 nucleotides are TGTGCCATCAGTGAGGCCAGGGCGGAGGATGGCTACACCTTC.